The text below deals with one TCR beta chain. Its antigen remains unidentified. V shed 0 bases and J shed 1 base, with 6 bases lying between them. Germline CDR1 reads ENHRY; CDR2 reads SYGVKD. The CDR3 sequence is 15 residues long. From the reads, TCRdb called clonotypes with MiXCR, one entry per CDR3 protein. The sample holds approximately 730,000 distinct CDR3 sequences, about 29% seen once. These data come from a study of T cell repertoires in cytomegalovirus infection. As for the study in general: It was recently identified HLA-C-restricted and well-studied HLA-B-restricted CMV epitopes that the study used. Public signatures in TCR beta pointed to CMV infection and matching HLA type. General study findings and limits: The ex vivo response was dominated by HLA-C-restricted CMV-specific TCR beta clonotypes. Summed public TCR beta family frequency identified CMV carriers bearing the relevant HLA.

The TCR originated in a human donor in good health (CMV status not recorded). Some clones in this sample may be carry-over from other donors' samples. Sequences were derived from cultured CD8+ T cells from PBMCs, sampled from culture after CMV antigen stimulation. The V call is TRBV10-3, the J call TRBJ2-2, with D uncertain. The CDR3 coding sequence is TGTGCCATCAGTGAGTCGGTGGGGAACACCGGGGAGCTGTTTTTT. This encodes CAISESVGNTGELFF.